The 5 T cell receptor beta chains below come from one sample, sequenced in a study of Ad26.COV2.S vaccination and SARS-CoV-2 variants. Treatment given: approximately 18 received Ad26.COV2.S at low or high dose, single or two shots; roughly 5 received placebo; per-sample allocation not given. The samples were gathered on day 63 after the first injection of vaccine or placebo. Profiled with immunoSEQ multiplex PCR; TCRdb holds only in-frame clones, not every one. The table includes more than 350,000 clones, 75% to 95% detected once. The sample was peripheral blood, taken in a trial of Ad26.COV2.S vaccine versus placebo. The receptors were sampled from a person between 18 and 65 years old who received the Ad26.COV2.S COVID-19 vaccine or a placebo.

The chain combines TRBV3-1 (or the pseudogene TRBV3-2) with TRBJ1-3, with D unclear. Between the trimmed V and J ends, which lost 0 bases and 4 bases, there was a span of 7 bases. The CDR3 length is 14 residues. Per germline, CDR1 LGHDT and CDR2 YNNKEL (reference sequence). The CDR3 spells CASSQEPAGNTIYF. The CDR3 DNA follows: TGTGCCAGCAGCCAAGAGCCGGCCGGAAACACCATATATTTT.

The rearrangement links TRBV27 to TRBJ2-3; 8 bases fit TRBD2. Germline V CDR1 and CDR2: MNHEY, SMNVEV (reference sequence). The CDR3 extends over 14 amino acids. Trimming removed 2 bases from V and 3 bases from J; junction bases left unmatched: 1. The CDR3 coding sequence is TGTGCCAGCAGTTTAGGACTAGCTACAGATACGCAGTATTTT. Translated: CASSLGLATDTQYF.

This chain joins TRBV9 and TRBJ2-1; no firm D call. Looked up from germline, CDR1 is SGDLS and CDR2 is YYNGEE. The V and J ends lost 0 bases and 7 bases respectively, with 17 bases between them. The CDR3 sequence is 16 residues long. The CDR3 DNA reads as TGTGCCAGCAGCGTAGGGAGTGACTTGCAGGTAAATGAGCAGTTCTTC. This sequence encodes CASSVGSDLQVNEQFF.

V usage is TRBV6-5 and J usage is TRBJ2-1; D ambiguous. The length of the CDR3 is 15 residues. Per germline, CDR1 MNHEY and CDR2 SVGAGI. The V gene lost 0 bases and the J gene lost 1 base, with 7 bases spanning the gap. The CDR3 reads CASSYSQWSYNEQFF. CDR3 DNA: TGTGCCAGCAGTTACTCGCAGTGGTCCTACAATGAGCAGTTCTTC.

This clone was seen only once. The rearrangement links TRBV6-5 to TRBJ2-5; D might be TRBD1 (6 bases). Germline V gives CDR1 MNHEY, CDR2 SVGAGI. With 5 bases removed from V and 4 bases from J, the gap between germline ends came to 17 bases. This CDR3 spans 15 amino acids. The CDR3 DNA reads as TGTGCCAGCAGTCTCAGGGGACCCCAAATAGAGACCCAGTACTTC. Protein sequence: CASSLRGPQIETQYF.